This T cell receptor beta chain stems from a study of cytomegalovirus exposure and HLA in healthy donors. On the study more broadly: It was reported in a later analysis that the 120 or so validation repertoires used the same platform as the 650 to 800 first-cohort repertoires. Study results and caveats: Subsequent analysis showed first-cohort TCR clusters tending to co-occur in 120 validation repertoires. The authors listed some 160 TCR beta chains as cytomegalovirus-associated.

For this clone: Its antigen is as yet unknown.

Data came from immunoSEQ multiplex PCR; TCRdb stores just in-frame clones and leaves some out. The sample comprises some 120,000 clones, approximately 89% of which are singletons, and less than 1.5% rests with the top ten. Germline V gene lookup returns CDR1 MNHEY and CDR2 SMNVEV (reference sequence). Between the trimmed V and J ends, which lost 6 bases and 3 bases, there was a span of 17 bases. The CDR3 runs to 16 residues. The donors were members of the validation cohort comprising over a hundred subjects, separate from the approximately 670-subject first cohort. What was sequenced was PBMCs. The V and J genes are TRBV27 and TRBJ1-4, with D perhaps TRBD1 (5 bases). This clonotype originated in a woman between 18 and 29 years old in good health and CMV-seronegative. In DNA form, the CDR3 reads TGTGCCAGCAGCTTACTAGGGGAGGGTGCTAATGAAAAACTGTTTTTT. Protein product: CASSLLGEGANEKLFF.